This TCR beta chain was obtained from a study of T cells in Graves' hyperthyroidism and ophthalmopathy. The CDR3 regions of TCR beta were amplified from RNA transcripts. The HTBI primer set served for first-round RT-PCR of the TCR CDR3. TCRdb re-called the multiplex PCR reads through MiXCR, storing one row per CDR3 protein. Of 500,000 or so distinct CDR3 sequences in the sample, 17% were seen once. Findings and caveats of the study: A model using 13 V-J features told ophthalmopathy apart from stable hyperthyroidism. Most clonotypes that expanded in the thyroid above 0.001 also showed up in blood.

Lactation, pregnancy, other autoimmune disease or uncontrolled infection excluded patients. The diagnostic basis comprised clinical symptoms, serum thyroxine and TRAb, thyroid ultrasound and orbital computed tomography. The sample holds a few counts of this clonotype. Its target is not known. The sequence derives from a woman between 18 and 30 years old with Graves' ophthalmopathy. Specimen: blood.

The CDR3 sequence: CASSGPNAGHSNQPQHF. The DNA for the CDR3 is TGTGCCAGCAGCGGACCGAACGCGGGACACAGCAATCAGCCCCAGCATTTT. The rearrangement links TRBV11-2 to TRBJ1-5, with a possible D match to TRBD1 (6 bases). The germline gives CDR1 SGHAT, CDR2 FQNNGV. V was clipped by 5 bases and J by 1 base, with 18 bases between them. The CDR3 sequence is 17 residues long.